This T cell receptor beta chain derives from a study of blood T cells in healthy people across ages. Notes on the study in general: Per million T cells, TCR beta diversity dropped roughly linearly as age increased.

A sample-barcoded 5' primer and a J-beta primer mix were used in a second PCR of about 6 to 11 cycles. TCRdb called the 5' RACE reads again in MiXCR, with one record for every CDR3 protein. In the table there are approximately 1.5 million distinct CDR3 sequences, about 42% of which are singletons. Germline-derived CDR1 and CDR2 are DFQATT and SNEGSKA (reference sequence). The CDR3 length is 15 residues. V lost 0 bases, J lost 3 bases, and 15 bases lay in between. A word on this clonotype: Antigen unknown.

The V call is TRBV20-1, the J call TRBJ2-7; D call uncertain. The clonotype was recovered from a woman between 18 and 30 years old in good health. The sample taken for sequencing was blood. The CDR3 loop is CSARDISRSRYEQYF. The CDR3 DNA reads as TGCAGTGCTAGAGATATCAGCAGGAGTCGCTACGAGCAGTACTTC.